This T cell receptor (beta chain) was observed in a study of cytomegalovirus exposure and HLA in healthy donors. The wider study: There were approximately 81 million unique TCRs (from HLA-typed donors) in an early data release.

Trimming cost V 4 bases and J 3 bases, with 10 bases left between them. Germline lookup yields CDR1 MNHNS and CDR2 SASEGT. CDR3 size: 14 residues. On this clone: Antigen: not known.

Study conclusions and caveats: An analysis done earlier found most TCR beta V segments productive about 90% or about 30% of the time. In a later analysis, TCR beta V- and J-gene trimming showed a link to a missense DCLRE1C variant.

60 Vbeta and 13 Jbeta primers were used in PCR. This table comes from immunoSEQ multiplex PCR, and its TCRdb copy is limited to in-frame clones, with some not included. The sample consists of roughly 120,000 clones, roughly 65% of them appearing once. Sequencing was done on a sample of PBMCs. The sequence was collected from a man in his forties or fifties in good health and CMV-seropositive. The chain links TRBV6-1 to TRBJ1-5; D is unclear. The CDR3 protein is CASSVRQDNQPQHF. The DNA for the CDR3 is TGTGCCAGCAGTGTTCGACAAGACAATCAGCCCCAGCATTTT.